These 23 T cell receptor beta chains were sequenced from one sample in a study of lymphopenia after photon versus proton radiotherapy. Measured with immunoSEQ multiplex PCR; TCRdb has only the in-frame clones, and not every one. The table includes about 60,000 clones, less than 85% detected once. This specimen was peripheral blood, taken from a patient treated with proton-based radiotherapy. These receptors came from a man in his 60s with pancreatic cancer.

V is TRBV18 and J is TRBJ2-1; no firm D call. CDR1 is KGHSH, CDR2 LQKENI, per germline. The germline V and J ends were trimmed by 1 base and 6 bases, with 7 bases remaining between them. This CDR3 has 13 amino acids. This CDR3 reads CASSPLTPNEQFF. CDR3 nucleotides: TGTGCCAGCTCACCACTAACGCCCAATGAGCAGTTCTTC.

The rearrangement joins TRBV4-2 to TRBJ2-1, with 11 bases aligning to TRBD1. This CDR3 has 16 residues. After removal of 4 bases from V and 7 bases from J, the junction contained 9 bases not matched to a gene. The V gene's germline CDR1 is LGHNA and CDR2 YNFKEQ. CDR3 protein: CASSPSPGQGGNEQFF. CDR3 nucleotide sequence: TGTGCCAGCAGCCCGTCCCCGGGACAGGGGGGGAATGAGCAGTTCTTC.

The CDR3 is CASSMVGYEQYF. As DNA, the CDR3 is TGTGCCAGTAGTATGGTGGGCTACGAGCAGTACTTC. The chain recombines TRBV19 with TRBJ2-7; no clear D gene. This CDR3 has 12 residues. Trimming pared 3 bases from V and 3 bases from J, leaving 6 bases between. Germline values: CDR1 LNHDA, CDR2 SQIVND (reference sequence).

This chain links TRBV11-2 with TRBJ2-7; 9 bases align to TRBD1. Germline V lookup: CDR1 SGHAT, CDR2 FQNNGV. After removal of 5 bases from V and 5 bases from J, the junction contained 7 bases not matched to a gene. This CDR3 contains 14 residues. CDR3 in DNA: TGTGCCAGCAGCCGTAACACAGGGGGCAACGAGCAGTACTTC. Its translation is CASSRNTGGNEQYF.

The V and J genes are TRBV4-1 and TRBJ2-1; the D gene is possibly TRBD2 (6 bases). V lost 4 bases and J lost 0, with 16 bases in between. CDR3 length: 17 residues. Germline V gene lookup returns CDR1 MGHRA and CDR2 YSYEKL. CDR3 DNA: TGCGCCAGCAGCCGCAGTAATGGGGGGATCTCCTACAATGAGCAGTTCTTC. This sequence encodes CASSRSNGGISYNEQFF.

This clone was seen only once. Distinct nucleotide sequences in the sample also encode this CDR3. The rearrangement links TRBV7-9 to TRBJ2-7; a weak D match, TRBD1 (6 bases). The germline V gene encodes CDR1 SEHNR and CDR2 FQNEAQ (reference sequence). This CDR3 is 14 amino acids long. V lost 5 bases, J lost 6 bases, and 17 bases lay in between. CDR3 in DNA: TGTGCCAGCAGCCCTAGTCGGGGCAGGGGCGAGCAGTACTTC. As protein: CASSPSRGRGEQYF.

J is TRBJ1-1 and V is TRBV5-5, with no clear D. In germline, CDR1 is SGHKS, CDR2 YYEKEE (reference sequence). CDR3 length: 18 residues. Trimming removed 4 bases from V and 1 base from J, with 23 bases in between. The CDR3 DNA sequence: TGTGCCAGCAGCCTCTGGACCGAGGACCGGAGGTGGAACACTGAAGCTTTCTTT. Translation: CASSLWTEDRRWNTEAFF.

This clone came up a few times. V gene TRBV11-1 combines with J gene TRBJ2-1; 9 positions match TRBD2. Germline lookup yields CDR1 SGHAT and CDR2 FQDESV (reference sequence). After removal of 0 bases from V and 4 bases from J, the junction contained 4 bases not matched to a gene. This CDR3 region has 16 residues. Written as DNA, the CDR3 is TGTGCCAGCAGCTTAGCTGCCGCGGGAGGGTACAATGAGCAGTTCTTC. Translating it yields CASSLAAAGGYNEQFF.

J is TRBJ1-4 and V is TRBV18; D gene ambiguous. The V and J ends lost 6 bases and 0 bases respectively, with 20 bases between them. CDR1 KGHSH and CDR2 LQKENI come from the germline V gene. The length of the CDR3 is 18 residues. The CDR3 DNA reads as TGTGCCAGCTCGCTCAGTGGCCTTCGGCATGCAACTAATGAAAAACTGTTTTTT. It codes for CASSLSGLRHATNEKLFF.

The chain employs TRBV9 and TRBJ2-6; 11 nucleotides align to TRBD1. Losses at the gene ends were 6 bases for V and 5 bases for J; bases not matched to a gene: 10. The CDR3 has 17 residues. Germline assignment: CDR1 SGDLS and CDR2 YYNGEE. The CDR3 DNA reads TGTGCCAGCACCATAGGACAGGGGGCAGCTCGGGCCAACGTCCTGACTTTC. It specifies CASTIGQGAARANVLTF.

The chain carries TRBV27 and TRBJ2-3; 11 bases match TRBD1. CDR1 and CDR2 from the germline V gene are MNHEY and SMNVEV (reference sequence). CDR3 size: 15 residues. Unmatched junction bases numbered 13, after V lost 6 bases and J lost 11 bases. This chain's CDR3 is CASRTGQGEMVKQYF. The DNA of the CDR3 is TGTGCCAGCAGGACGGGACAGGGGGAAATGGTAAAGCAGTATTTT.

V and J are TRBV11-2 and TRBJ2-7; no reliable D call. The CDR3 length is 11 residues. V lost 0 bases and J lost 6, with 3 bases in between. CDR1 is SGHAT and CDR2 is FQNNGV in the germline V gene. The CDR3 spells CASSLEIEQYF. CDR3 nucleotide sequence: TGTGCCAGCAGCTTAGAGATCGAGCAGTACTTC.

Here the CDR3 reads CATTLTGYENYGYTF. The CDR3 DNA follows: TGTGCCACCACCCTGACAGGGTATGAAAACTATGGCTACACCTTC. This chain uses TRBV28 with TRBJ1-2, with TRBD1 identical over 7 bases. Trimming took 10 bases from V and 2 from J; bases not matched to a gene: 13. Germline CDR1 MDHEN, CDR2 SYDVKM. This CDR3 comprises 15 residues.

The chain couples TRBV5-4 to TRBJ2-7; tentatively, D is TRBD1 (6 bases). CDR1 is SGHNT and CDR2 is YYREEE in the germline V gene (reference sequence). Trimming took 5 bases from V and 5 from J, leaving 20 bases between them. The CDR3 loop spans 15 amino acids. The CDR3 DNA sequence: TGTGCCAGCAGGCCGAATGGGGGCTCATCCCACGAGCAGTACTTC. It codes for CASRPNGGSSHEQYF.

The chain joins TRBV7-2 to TRBJ1-4; D ambiguous. The germline gives CDR1 SGHTA, CDR2 FQGNSA. The V end lost 1 base, the J end lost 5 bases, and 8 bases lay between the germline ends. The CDR3 sequence is 14 residues long. Here the CDR3 reads CASSLGRGNEKLFF. The CDR3 DNA reads TGTGCCAGCAGCTTAGGACGGGGAAATGAAAAACTGTTTTTT.

This rearrangement joins TRBV6-5 to TRBJ1-5; tentatively, D is TRBD1 (5 bases). CDR1 is MNHEY, CDR2 SVGAGI, per germline. This CDR3 has 12 residues. The V end lost 6 bases, the J end lost 9 bases, and 12 bases lay between the germline ends. This CDR3 reads CASSPNRGPQHF. CDR3 in DNA: TGTGCCAGCAGCCCGAATAGGGGGCCCCAGCATTTT.

The chain links TRBV6-5 to TRBJ2-7, with TRBD2 matching 10 bases. The germline V gene encodes CDR1 MNHEY and CDR2 SVGAGI. The CDR3 is made up of 14 amino acids. V trimming: 4 bases; J trimming: 6 bases; junction bases outside the gene matches: 6. The CDR3 DNA reads TGTGCCAGCAGTTCGGCTAGCGGGAGCTCCGAGCAGTACTTC. This translates into CASSSASGSSEQYF.

The table lists this clone with a count of one. The V call is TRBV19, the J call TRBJ1-4; TRBD1 is a possible D gene (6 bases). Trimming removed 8 bases at V and 7 bases at J, with 17 bases between. The germline gives CDR1 LNHDA, CDR2 SQIVND (reference sequence). There are 14 residues in the CDR3. The CDR3 DNA reads as TGTGCCAGTCGGAAGAGGGGGGCGGTTGAAAAACTGTTTTTT. Translated: CASRKRGAVEKLFF.

The CDR3 protein is CASSPRGNSNTGELFF. CDR3 DNA sequence: TGTGCCAGCTCACCGCGGGGGAACAGTAACACCGGGGAGCTGTTTTTT. The chain carries TRBV18 and TRBJ2-2; TRBD2 aligns across 7 bases. The V gene end was trimmed by 3 bases and the J gene end by 2 bases; junction bases not matched to a gene: 6. CDR3 length: 16 amino acids. Germline V gives CDR1 KGHSH, CDR2 LQKENI.

The rearrangement joins TRBV9 to TRBJ2-7; D is ambiguous. V lost 0 bases and J 3 bases, leaving 10 bases between the germline ends. The CDR3 extends over 14 amino acids. Germline CDR1 reads SGDLS; CDR2 reads YYNGEE. CDR3 bases: TGTGCCAGCAGCGTAGCGGGCGGTTTCTACGAGCAGTACTTC. This sequence encodes CASSVAGGFYEQYF.

This clone was observed a handful of times. J is TRBJ2-7 and V is TRBV29-1; D may be TRBD1 (6 bases). Trimming pared 1 base from V and 6 bases from J, leaving 19 bases between. The germline gives CDR1 SQVTM, CDR2 ANQGSEA. This CDR3 is built from 15 residues. CDR3: CSVEVASPRGGEQYF. CDR3 bases: TGCAGCGTTGAAGTGGCAAGCCCCCGAGGGGGCGAGCAGTACTTC.

The CDR3 is CASSHGTPKISGNTIYF. The CDR3 coding sequence is TGTGCCAGCAGCCACGGGACACCGAAGATCTCTGGAAACACCATATATTTT. The chain has TRBV7-2 and TRBJ1-3, with a tentative D call TRBD1 (6 bases). The germline V gene has CDR1 SGHTA and CDR2 FQGNSA. The CDR3 covers 17 residues. The ends were cut back, 5 bases at V and 0 bases at J, with 17 bases in the middle.

The chain has TRBV5-5 and TRBJ2-2; D possibly corresponds to TRBD2 (5 bases). Between the trimmed V and J ends, which lost 0 bases and 1 base, there was a span of 10 bases. CDR1 and CDR2 from the germline V gene are SGHKS and YYEKEE (reference sequence). The CDR3 has 16 residues. CDR3 DNA sequence: TGTGCCAGCAGCTTGGTGGTCGGGGTGAACACCGGGGAGCTGTTTTTT. Its protein is CASSLVVGVNTGELFF.